This is a list of T cell receptor beta chains from one sample in a study of blood T cell repertoires in COVID-19. Profiling relied on immunoSEQ multiplex PCR, and the TCRdb table lists in-frame clones only, not all of them. The table includes approximately 230,000 clones, around 88% detected once. Sequenced: peripheral blood. The receptors originated from an elderly man with acute or convalescent COVID-19. Each CDR3 is given with its conserved first and last residue. Fields, in order: D gene, CDR3 length, V gene, J gene, CDR3 DNA, CDR3 protein. A D gene is named only where the DNA matches it firmly.

TRBD2,11,TRBV7-9,TRBJ2-1,TGTGCCATTCGGGGGGTGAATGAGCAGTTCTTC,CAIRGVNEQFF
TRBD2,18,TRBV15,TRBJ2-1,TGTGCCACCAGCAGACCGCGATTTAGCGGGAGAGGCTACAATGAGCAGTTCTTC,CATSRPRFSGRGYNEQFF
NA,15,TRBV10-3,TRBJ1-6,TGTGCCACCAGACAGGAAAGCTCCTATAATTCACCCCTCCACTTT,CATRQESSYNSPLHF
TRBD2,15,TRBV7-9,TRBJ2-3,TGTGCCAGCACCTCCTGGGGGAGGGCCACAGATACGCAGTATTTT,CASTSWGRATDTQYF
NA,16,TRBV2,TRBJ2-2,TGTGCCAGCAGTCAGGAGGGGCCCGGGAACACCGGGGAGCTGTTTTTT,CASSQEGPGNTGELFF
NA,15,TRBV28,TRBJ2-5,TGTGCCAGCAGCCCAACCGGGGCGGGAATAGAGACCCAGTACTTC,CASSPTGAGIETQYF
TRBD1,16,TRBV5-5,TRBJ2-7,TGTGCCAGCAGCCAGTCTTCGGGACAGGGTTCCTACGAGCAGTACTTC,CASSQSSGQGSYEQYF
NA,13,TRBV18,TRBJ2-5,TGTGCCAGCTCGGGAGGACCTCAAGAGACCCAGTACTTC,CASSGGPQETQYF
TRBD1,15,TRBV27,TRBJ1-1,TGTGCCAGCAGTTACCGACAGGGGGCGAACACTGAAGCTTTCTTT,CASSYRQGANTEAFF
TRBD2,16,TRBV15,TRBJ2-5,TGTGCCACCAGCTCCCTTGGAGAGCGGGGACAAGAGACCCAGTACTTC,CATSSLGERGQETQYF
TRBD2,15,TRBV7-2,TRBJ2-5,TGTGCCAGCACCCCTCAGAGCGGGGGGCGAGAGACCCAGTACTTC,CASTPQSGGRETQYF
TRBD1,15,TRBV19,TRBJ1-5,TGTGCCAGTAGGACGACAGGGGATTCCGGTCAGCCCCAGCATTTT,CASRTTGDSGQPQHF
NA,15,TRBV19,TRBJ2-1,TGTGCCAGTAGTATCCGGGGCAGGGGGGACAATGAGCAGTTCTTC,CASSIRGRGDNEQFF
TRBD1,16,TRBV11-1,TRBJ2-2,TGTGCCAGCAGCTTAGAGGCAGGGGGAAACACCGGGGAGCTGTTTTTT,CASSLEAGGNTGELFF